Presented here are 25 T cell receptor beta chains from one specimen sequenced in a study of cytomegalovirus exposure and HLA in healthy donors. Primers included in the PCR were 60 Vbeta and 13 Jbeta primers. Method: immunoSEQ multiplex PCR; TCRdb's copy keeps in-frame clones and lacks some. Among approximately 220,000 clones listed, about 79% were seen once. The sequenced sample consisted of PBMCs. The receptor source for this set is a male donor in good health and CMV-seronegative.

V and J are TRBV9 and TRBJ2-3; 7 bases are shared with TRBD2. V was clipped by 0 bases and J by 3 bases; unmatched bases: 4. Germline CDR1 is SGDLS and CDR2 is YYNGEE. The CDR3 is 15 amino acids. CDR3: CASSVGDGGTDTQYF. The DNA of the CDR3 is TGTGCCAGCAGCGTAGGGGACGGGGGGACAGATACGCAGTATTTT.

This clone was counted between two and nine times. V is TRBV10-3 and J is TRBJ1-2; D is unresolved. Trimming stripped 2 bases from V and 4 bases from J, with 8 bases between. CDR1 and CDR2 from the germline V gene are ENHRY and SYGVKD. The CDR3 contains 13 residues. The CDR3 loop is CAISEEGGYGYTF. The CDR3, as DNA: TGTGCCATCAGTGAGGAGGGCGGCTATGGCTACACCTTC.

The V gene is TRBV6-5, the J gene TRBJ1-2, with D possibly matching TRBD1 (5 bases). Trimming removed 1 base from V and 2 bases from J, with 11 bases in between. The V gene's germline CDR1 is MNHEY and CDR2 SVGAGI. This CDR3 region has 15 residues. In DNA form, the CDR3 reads TGTGCCAGCAGTTACTGGCAGGGAATAAACTATGGCTACACCTTC. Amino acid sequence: CASSYWQGINYGYTF.

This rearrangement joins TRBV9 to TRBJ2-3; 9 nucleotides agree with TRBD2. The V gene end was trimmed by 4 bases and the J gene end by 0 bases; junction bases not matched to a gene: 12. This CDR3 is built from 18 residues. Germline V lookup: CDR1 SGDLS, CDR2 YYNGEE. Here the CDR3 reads CASSPRGSGGPSTDTQYF. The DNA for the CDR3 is TGTGCCAGCAGCCCTCGGGGTAGCGGGGGTCCAAGCACAGATACGCAGTATTTT.

The CDR3 DNA is TGTGCCAGCAGCGTAGGGAGTAGCTCCTACGAGCAGTACTTC. Encoded protein: CASSVGSSSYEQYF. The chain recombines TRBV9 with TRBJ2-5; D call uncertain. The DNA matches TRBJ2-7 better at its end, which makes the J call doubtful. The CDR3 spans 14 residues. Germline CDR1 reads SGDLS; CDR2 reads YYNGEE.

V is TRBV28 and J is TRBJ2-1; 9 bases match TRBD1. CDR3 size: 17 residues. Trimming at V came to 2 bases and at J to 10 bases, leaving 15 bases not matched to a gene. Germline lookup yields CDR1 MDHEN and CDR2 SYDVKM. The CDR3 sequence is CASSLLRGTGIVREQFF. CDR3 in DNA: TGTGCCAGCAGTTTACTCCGCGGGACAGGGATCGTTAGGGAGCAGTTCTTC.

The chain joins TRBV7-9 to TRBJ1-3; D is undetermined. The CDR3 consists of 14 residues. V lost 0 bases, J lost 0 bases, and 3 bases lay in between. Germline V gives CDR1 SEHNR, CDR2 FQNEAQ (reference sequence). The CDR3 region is CASSLASSGNTIYF. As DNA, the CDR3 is TGTGCCAGCAGCTTAGCCTCCTCTGGAAACACCATATATTTT.

The CDR3 nucleotides are TGTGCCAGTAGTGACAGGGGGCCGGGAGGCTACACCTTC. It yields the protein CASSDRGPGGYTF. This chain uses TRBV19 with TRBJ1-2, with TRBD1 matching 10 bases. Germline CDR1 and CDR2: LNHDA and SQIVND (reference sequence). The V gene end was trimmed by 5 bases and the J gene end by 8 bases; junction bases not matched to a gene: 5. There are 13 residues in the CDR3.

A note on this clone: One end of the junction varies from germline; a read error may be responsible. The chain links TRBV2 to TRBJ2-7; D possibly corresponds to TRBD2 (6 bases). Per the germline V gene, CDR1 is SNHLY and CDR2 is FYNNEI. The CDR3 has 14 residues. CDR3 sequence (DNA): TGTGCCAACTCACGGGACTCCTTGTCCTACGGGCAGTACTTC. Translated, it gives CANSRDSLSYGQYF.

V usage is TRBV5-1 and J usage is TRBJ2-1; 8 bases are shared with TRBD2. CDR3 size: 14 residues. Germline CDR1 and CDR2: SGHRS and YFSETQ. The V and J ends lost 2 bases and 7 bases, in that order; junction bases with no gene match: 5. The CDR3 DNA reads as TGCGCCAGCAGCTTAAGCGGGAGTTGGAATGAGCAGTTCTTC. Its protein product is CASSLSGSWNEQFF.

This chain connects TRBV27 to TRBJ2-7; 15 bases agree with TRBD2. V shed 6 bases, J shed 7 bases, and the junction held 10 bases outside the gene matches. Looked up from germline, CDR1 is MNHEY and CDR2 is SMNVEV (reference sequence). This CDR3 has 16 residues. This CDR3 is CASRVGGLAGGREQYF. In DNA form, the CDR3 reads TGTGCCAGCAGGGTAGGGGGACTAGCGGGAGGAAGAGAGCAGTACTTC.

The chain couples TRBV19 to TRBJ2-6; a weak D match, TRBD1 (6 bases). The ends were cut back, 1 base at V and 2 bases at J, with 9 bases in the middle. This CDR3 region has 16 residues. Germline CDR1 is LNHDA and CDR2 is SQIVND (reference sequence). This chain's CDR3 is CASSIVRGAGANVLTF. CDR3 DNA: TGTGCCAGTAGTATAGTCAGGGGAGCTGGGGCCAACGTCCTGACTTTC.

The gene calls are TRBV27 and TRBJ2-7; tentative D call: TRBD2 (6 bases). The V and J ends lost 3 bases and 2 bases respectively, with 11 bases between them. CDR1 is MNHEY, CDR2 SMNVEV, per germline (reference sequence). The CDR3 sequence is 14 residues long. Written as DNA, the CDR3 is TGTGCCAGCAGTTTCAGGGACTCTACCTACGAGCAGTACTTC. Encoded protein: CASSFRDSTYEQYF.

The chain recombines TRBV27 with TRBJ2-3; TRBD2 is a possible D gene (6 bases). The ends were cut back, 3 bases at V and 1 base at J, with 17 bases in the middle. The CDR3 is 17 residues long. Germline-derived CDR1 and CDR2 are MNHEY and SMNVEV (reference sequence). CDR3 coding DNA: TGTGCCAGCAGTTTCCTCGAGGGAACGGGAGGCACAGATACGCAGTATTTT. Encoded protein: CASSFLEGTGGTDTQYF.

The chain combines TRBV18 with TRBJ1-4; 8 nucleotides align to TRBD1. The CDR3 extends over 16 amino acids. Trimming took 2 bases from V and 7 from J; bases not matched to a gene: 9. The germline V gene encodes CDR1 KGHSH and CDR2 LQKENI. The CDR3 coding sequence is TGTGCCAGCTCACCATTACAGGGGGGGCTCGGTGAAAAACTGTTTTTT. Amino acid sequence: CASSPLQGGLGEKLFF.

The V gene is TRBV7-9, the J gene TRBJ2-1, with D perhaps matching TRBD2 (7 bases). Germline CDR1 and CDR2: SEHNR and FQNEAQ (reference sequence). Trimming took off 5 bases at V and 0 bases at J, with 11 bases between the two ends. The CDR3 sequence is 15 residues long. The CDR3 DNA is TGTGCCAGCAGCCCAAGGGGGGGCTCCTACAATGAGCAGTTCTTC. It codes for CASSPRGGSYNEQFF.

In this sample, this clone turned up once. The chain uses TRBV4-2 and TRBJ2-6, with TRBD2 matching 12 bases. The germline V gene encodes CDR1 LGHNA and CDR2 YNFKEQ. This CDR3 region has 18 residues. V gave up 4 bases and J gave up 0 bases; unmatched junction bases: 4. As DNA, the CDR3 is TGTGCCAGCAGCCCGACTAGCGGGGGTAGCTCTGGGGCCAACGTCCTGACTTTC. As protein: CASSPTSGGSSGANVLTF.

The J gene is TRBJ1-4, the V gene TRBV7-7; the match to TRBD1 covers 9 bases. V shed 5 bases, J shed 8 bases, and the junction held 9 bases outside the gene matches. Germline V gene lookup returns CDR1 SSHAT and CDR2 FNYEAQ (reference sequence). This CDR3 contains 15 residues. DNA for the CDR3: TGTGCCAGCAGCACTCGGACAGGGGCGGGAGAAAAACTGTTTTTT. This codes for CASSTRTGAGEKLFF.

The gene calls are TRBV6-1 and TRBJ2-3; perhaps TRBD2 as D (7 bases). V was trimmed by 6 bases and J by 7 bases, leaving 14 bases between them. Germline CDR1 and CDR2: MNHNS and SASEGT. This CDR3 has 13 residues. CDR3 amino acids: CASRVRGGNTQYF. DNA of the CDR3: TGTGCCAGCAGGGTTAGGGGGGGGAATACGCAGTATTTT.

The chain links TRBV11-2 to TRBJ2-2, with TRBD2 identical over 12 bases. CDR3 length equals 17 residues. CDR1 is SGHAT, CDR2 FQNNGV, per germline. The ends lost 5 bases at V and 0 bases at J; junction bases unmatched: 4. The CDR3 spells CASSQTSGGTNTGELFF. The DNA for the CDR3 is TGTGCCAGCAGCCAGACTAGCGGGGGTACGAACACCGGGGAGCTGTTTTTT.

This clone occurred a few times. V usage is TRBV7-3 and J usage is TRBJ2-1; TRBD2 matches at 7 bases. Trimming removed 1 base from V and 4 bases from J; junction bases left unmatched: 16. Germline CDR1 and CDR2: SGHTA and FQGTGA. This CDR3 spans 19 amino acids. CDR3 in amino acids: CASSLRPPVAGVGYNEQFF. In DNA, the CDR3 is TGTGCCAGCAGCTTAAGGCCCCCAGTGGCGGGAGTTGGGTACAATGAGCAGTTCTTC. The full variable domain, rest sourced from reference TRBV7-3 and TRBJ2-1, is GAGVSQTPSNKVTEKGKYVELRCDPISGHTALYWYRQSLGQGPEFLIYFQGTGAADDSGLPNDRFFAVRPEGSVSTLKIQRTERGDSAVYLCASSLRPPVAGVGYNEQFFGPGTRLTVL.

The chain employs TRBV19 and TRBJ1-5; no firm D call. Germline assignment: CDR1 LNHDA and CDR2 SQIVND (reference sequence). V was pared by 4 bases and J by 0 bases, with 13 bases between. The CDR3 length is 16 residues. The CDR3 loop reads CASSSNDLDSNQPQHF. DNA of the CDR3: TGTGCCAGTAGTAGCAACGACTTGGATAGCAATCAGCCCCAGCATTTT. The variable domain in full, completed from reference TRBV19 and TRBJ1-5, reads DGGITQSPKYLFRKEGQNVTLSCEQNLNHDAMYWYRQDPGQGLRLIYYSQIVNDFQKGDIAEGYSVSREKKESFPLTVTSAQKNPTAFYLCASSSNDLDSNQPQHFGDGTRLSIL.

The chain's CDR3 is CASSSPGQGAYEQYF. For the CDR3, the DNA is TGCGCCAGCAGTTCTCCCGGCCAGGGGGCCTACGAGCAGTACTTC. V gene TRBV5-1 combines with J gene TRBJ2-7; 7 positions match TRBD1. J lost 2 bases, V lost 5 bases, and 10 bases had no gene match. Germline V gives CDR1 SGHRS, CDR2 YFSETQ. This CDR3 has 15 residues.

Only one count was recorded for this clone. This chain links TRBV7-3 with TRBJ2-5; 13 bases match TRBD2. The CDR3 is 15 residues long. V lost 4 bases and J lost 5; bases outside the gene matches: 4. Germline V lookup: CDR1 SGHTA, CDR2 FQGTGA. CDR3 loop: CASSWTSGGGETQYF. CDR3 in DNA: TGTGCCAGCAGCTGGACTAGCGGGGGTGGCGAGACCCAGTACTTC.

The chain's CDR3 is CAIKGTSADTQYF. The CDR3 nucleotides read TGTGCCATCAAAGGGACTAGCGCTGATACGCAGTATTTT. The chain is built from TRBV10-3 and TRBJ2-3, with 10 bases lining up with TRBD2. In germline, CDR1 is ENHRY, CDR2 SYGVKD. CDR3 length: 13 amino acids. Trimming removed 7 bases from V and 6 bases from J; junction bases left unmatched: 4.